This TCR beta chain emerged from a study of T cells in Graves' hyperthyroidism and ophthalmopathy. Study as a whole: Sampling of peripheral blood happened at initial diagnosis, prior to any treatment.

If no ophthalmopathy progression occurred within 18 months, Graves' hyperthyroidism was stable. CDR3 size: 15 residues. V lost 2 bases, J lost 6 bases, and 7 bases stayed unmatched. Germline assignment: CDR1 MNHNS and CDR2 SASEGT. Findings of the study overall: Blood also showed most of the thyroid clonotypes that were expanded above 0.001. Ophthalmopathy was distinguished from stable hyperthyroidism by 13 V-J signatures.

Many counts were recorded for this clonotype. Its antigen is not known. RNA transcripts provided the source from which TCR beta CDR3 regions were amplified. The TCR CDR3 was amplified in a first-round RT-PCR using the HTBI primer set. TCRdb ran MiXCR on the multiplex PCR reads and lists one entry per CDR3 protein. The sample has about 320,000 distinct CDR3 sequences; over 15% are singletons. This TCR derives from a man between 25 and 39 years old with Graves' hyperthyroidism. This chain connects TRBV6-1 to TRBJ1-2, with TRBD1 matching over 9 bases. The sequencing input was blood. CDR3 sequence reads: CASSEQSGQGNGYTF. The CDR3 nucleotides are TGTGCCAGCAGTGAACAGTCTGGACAGGGGAATGGCTACACCTTC.